This entry lists 16 T cell receptor beta chains sequenced from one sample in a study of beta chain features in type 1 diabetes. Study-wide findings and caveats: Type 1 diabetes patients showed a moderate but significant shortening of TCRB CDR3s in all four CD4+ subsets.

Their antigens are not known. The isolated RNA, all of it, was reverse transcribed, so expressed TCRB transcripts were what got sequenced. Sequencing was performed with immunoSEQ multiplex PCR; in TCRdb, only in-frame clones are kept and a portion is missing. In the table there are 60,000 to 75,000 clones, just under 50% of which are singletons. The sequencing sample was made of central memory CD4+ T cells from blood. The receptors shown here come from a man aged 25-45 years with type 1 diabetes.

The table lists this clone with a few counts. The chain uses TRBV29-1 and TRBJ2-1; TRBD1 aligns across 8 bases. The V gene end was trimmed by 0 bases and the J gene end by 6 bases; junction bases not matched to a gene: 10. Germline V gives CDR1 SQVTM, CDR2 ANQGSEA. This CDR3 spans 16 amino acids. This chain's CDR3 is CSVEDGGQALGNEQFF. Written as DNA, the CDR3 is TGCAGCGTTGAAGATGGGGGACAGGCGCTCGGCAATGAGCAGTTCTTC.

The V and J genes are TRBV2 and TRBJ2-3; 8 positions agree with TRBD2. CDR1 and CDR2 from the germline V gene are SNHLY and FYNNEI. Unmatched junction bases numbered 3, after V lost 2 bases and J lost 2 bases. This CDR3 is built from 15 residues. The chain's CDR3 is CASSELAGITDTQYF. DNA of the CDR3: TGTGCCAGCAGTGAACTAGCGGGCATCACAGATACGCAGTATTTT.

In this sample, this clone turned up a few times. The chain uses TRBV6-5 and TRBJ2-5; weak D call: TRBD2 (6 bases). The V gene lost 6 bases and the J gene lost 5 bases, with 16 bases spanning the gap. CDR1 is MNHEY and CDR2 is SVGAGI in the germline V gene. This CDR3 is 14 amino acids long. Here the CDR3 reads CASSTRSGRETQYF. The CDR3 DNA follows: TGTGCCAGCAGCACGCGTTCGGGGAGGGAGACCCAGTACTTC.

This clone was observed once. This chain uses TRBV4-1 with TRBJ2-2; 13 bases align to TRBD2. The V gene end was trimmed by 1 base and the J gene end by 6 bases; junction bases not matched to a gene: 8. Germline values: CDR1 MGHRA, CDR2 YSYEKL. The CDR3 sequence is 18 residues long. The CDR3 loop is CASSQAAGLAGVAGELFF. The CDR3 DNA follows: TGCGCCAGCAGCCAAGCGGCCGGACTAGCGGGGGTCGCCGGGGAGCTGTTTTTT.

This chain uses TRBV5-6 with TRBJ2-7; a possible D gene is TRBD1 (5 bases). Germline V CDR1 and CDR2: SGHDT, YYEEEE. CDR3 length equals 14 residues. The V end lost 4 bases, the J end lost 2 bases, and 13 bases lay between the germline ends. Here the CDR3 DNA reads TGTGCCAGCAGCAACGGACAAGCGCCCTACGAGCAGTACTTC. Its protein product is CASSNGQAPYEQYF.

This clone was seen a handful of times. The chain is built from TRBV5-4 and TRBJ1-1; D possibly corresponds to TRBD1 (5 bases). This CDR3 is built from 14 residues. CDR1 and CDR2 from the germline V gene are SGHNT and YYREEE (reference sequence). Trimming cost V 4 bases and J 5 bases, with 15 bases left between them. CDR3 sequence reads: CASSRDGAGTEAFF. The CDR3 nucleotides read TGTGCCAGCAGCAGGGATGGGGCCGGAACTGAAGCTTTCTTT.

The chain couples TRBV6-5 to TRBJ1-2; D gene unclear. Germline CDR1 reads MNHEY; CDR2 reads SVGAGI. V lost 0 bases and J 8 bases, leaving 13 bases between the germline ends. The CDR3 consists of 14 residues. CDR3 in amino acids: CASSYSPQRMGYTF. The CDR3, as DNA: TGTGCCAGCAGTTACTCCCCCCAGAGGATGGGCTACACCTTC.

This clone has only a few counts. V gene TRBV5-1 combines with J gene TRBJ2-5, with D possibly being TRBD2 (6 bases). V was cut by 4 bases and J by 4 bases, with 11 bases left in between. The germline V gene encodes CDR1 SGHRS and CDR2 YFSETQ. CDR3 length equals 13 residues. This CDR3 reads CASSPQGGETQYF. CDR3 sequence (DNA): TGCGCCAGCAGCCCGCAGGGAGGAGAGACCCAGTACTTC. The variable domain in full, completed from reference TRBV5-1 and TRBJ2-5, reads KAGVTQTPRYLIKTRGQQVTLSCSPISGHRSVSWYQQTPGQGLQFLFEYFSETQRNKGNFPGRFSGRQFSNSRSEMNVSTLELGDSALYLCASSPQGGETQYFGPGTRLLVL.

The rearrangement uses TRBV6-4 and TRBJ2-1, with 10 nucleotides matching TRBD2. Looked up from germline, CDR1 is MRHNA and CDR2 is SNTAGT. CDR3 length equals 16 residues. The CDR3 bases are TGTGCTTTAATGGTCGGACTAGCGGAGTGCTACAATGAGCAGTTCTTC. Protein product: CALMVGLAECYNEQFF.

The rearrangement joins TRBV4-2 to TRBJ2-3, with D perhaps matching TRBD2 (5 bases). V was pared by 3 bases and J by 4 bases, with 14 bases between. The V gene's germline CDR1 is LGHNA and CDR2 YNFKEQ. CDR3 length equals 15 residues. The DNA of the CDR3 is TGTGCCAGCAGCCACGGACTCGGCAAGGCAGATACGCAGTATTTT. Amino acids: CASSHGLGKADTQYF.

The chain links TRBV4-1 to TRBJ2-7; 8 bases are a match to TRBD1. The CDR3 runs 15 residues. CDR1 is MGHRA, CDR2 YSYEKL, per germline. V gave up 3 bases and J gave up 3 bases; unmatched junction bases: 7. The CDR3 coding sequence is TGCGCCAGCAGCCACAGCCCAGGGGGCAACTACGAGCAGTACTTC. It translates to CASSHSPGGNYEQYF.

This clone was counted a few times. The rearrangement joins TRBV19 to TRBJ2-7, with D perhaps matching TRBD2 (5 bases). The CDR3 consists of 14 residues. Deletions cut 3 bases from V and 0 bases from J, with 9 bases between. Per germline, CDR1 LNHDA and CDR2 SQIVND (reference sequence). Here the CDR3 reads CASSISRVSYEQYF. CDR3 sequence (DNA): TGTGCCAGTAGTATCTCGCGGGTCTCCTACGAGCAGTACTTC.

The chain links TRBV6-6 to TRBJ1-5; 7 bases line up with TRBD1. From germline, CDR1 is MNHNY and CDR2 SVGAGI (reference sequence). V shed 5 bases, J shed 3 bases, and the junction held 4 bases outside the gene matches. The CDR3 sequence is 14 residues long. Here the CDR3 reads CASSLGQANQPQHF. The CDR3 DNA reads as TGTGCCAGCAGTCTAGGACAGGCCAATCAGCCCCAGCATTTT.

The chain joins TRBV7-7 to TRBJ2-7; the match to TRBD1 covers 9 bases. Germline V gene lookup returns CDR1 SSHAT and CDR2 FNYEAQ (reference sequence). V lost 4 bases, J lost 5 bases, and 6 bases stayed unmatched. This CDR3 spans 14 amino acids. The chain's CDR3 is CASSSGTGLDEQYF. The CDR3 bases are TGTGCCAGCAGCTCAGGGACAGGGTTGGACGAGCAGTACTTC.

This chain connects TRBV5-1 to TRBJ2-1, with a tentative D call TRBD1 (5 bases). V dropped 0 bases and J dropped 4 bases, with 8 bases sitting between them. The CDR3 runs 14 residues. Per the germline V gene, CDR1 is SGHRS and CDR2 is YFSETQ. CDR3 sequence (DNA): TGCGCCAGCAGCTTGGAACAGGTTTACAATGAGCAGTTCTTC. This sequence encodes CASSLEQVYNEQFF.

The chain has TRBV29-1 and TRBJ1-3; D remains ambiguous. The CDR3 runs to 13 residues. Between the trimmed V and J ends, which lost 4 bases and 4 bases, there was a span of 11 bases. In germline, CDR1 is SQVTM, CDR2 ANQGSEA. CDR3 bases: TGCAGCGTTGGCGGGGATTTCGGAAACACCATATATTTT. Its protein product is CSVGGDFGNTIYF.